This T cell receptor (beta chain) was found in a study of shared T cell receptors in the human thymus. Clones were read by immunoSEQ multiplex PCR, and TCRdb kept only the in-frame ones, dropping some. The table has 650,000 to 950,000 clones, 70% to 90% seen once. V lost 5 bases to trimming and J lost 3 bases; unmatched junction nucleotides: 6. Per the germline V gene, CDR1 is SGHVS and CDR2 is FNYEAQ. The CDR3 covers 15 residues. This clone occurred once. A further study also used this sample, focusing on human thymus T cells.

The chain employs TRBV7-6 and TRBJ1-5, with 8 positions matching TRBD1. Sequencing was done on a sample of thymocytes. The clonotype was recovered from a girl less than two years old with a congenital heart defect. CDR3 coding DNA: TGTGCCAGCAGCCCAGGACAGGGACACAATCAGCCCCAGCATTTT. It translates to CASSPGQGHNQPQHF.